The clone carrying this TCR beta chain came up once. The entry originates in a study of T cell changes during pregnancy in multiple sclerosis. Sequenced by immunoSEQ multiplex PCR; TCRdb stores in-frame clones only, minus some. The table includes around 57,000 clones, 80% to 90% detected once. CDR3 length: 16 amino acids. The ends lost 0 bases at V and 0 bases at J; junction bases unmatched: 3. Germline CDR1 is SGHAT and CDR2 is FQNNGV. This receptor was identified in a female donor with multiple sclerosis, enrolled in a pregnancy study. V is TRBV11-2 and J is TRBJ2-7; TRBD2 matches at 9 bases. The material sequenced was peripheral blood, taken in the first trimester of pregnancy. CDR3 DNA: TGTGCCAGCAGCTTAGATAGCGGGAGTCCCTCCTACGAGCAGTACTTC. As protein: CASSLDSGSPSYEQYF.